This record looks at one TCR beta chain sequence and its context. Its antigen remains unknown. The source of the sample is a study of post-analysis software for immune sequencing data. General study points: There were about five TRBV segments more frequent in patients than controls, and TRBV5-6, TRBV5-1 and TRBV20-1 were among them.

cDNA libraries for TCR beta contained unique molecular identifiers. Each CDR3 protein is one row after TCRdb ran MiXCR on the PCR reads. The repertoire holds fewer than 900,000 distinct CDR3 sequences, with about 43% as singletons. Germline assignment: CDR1 DFQATT and CDR2 SNEGSKA (reference sequence). V shed 7 bases, J shed 9 bases, and the junction held 18 bases outside the gene matches. The CDR3 is made up of 15 amino acids. The source material was blood. The chain links TRBV20-1 to TRBJ2-1, with TRBD2 matching over 7 bases. The sequence derives from a girl aged 5-17 years with multiple sclerosis. CDR3 in DNA: TGCAGTGTTCAGCGGGATCTCCCGTCACAGATTGAGCAGTTCTTC. Protein sequence: CSVQRDLPSQIEQFF.